The source of this TCR beta chain is a study of ipilimumab plus nivolumab after autologous stem cell transplantation. Study background: A median of roughly 8 nivolumab and roughly 5 ipilimumab doses were given.

This CDR3 spans 14 amino acids. Looked up from germline, CDR1 is SGHRS and CDR2 is YFSETQ. V lost 4 bases and J 4 bases, leaving 14 bases between the germline ends. Ipilimumab, 1 mg/kg, started 14 to 28 days after autologous transplant. Patients got 3 mg/kg IV nivolumab weeks 1, 4, 7, 10, then biweekly through week 26. Sequencing was performed with immunoSEQ multiplex PCR; in TCRdb, only in-frame clones are kept and a portion is missing. The table shows tens of thousands of clones, with about 88% occurring only once. The chain is built from TRBV5-1 and TRBJ1-2; D not certain. The sequence was collected from a male donor with multiple myeloma. Specimen: PBMCs, collected in a trial of ipilimumab plus nivolumab as post-transplant consolidation. The CDR3 coding sequence is TGCGCCAGCAGCATGGCCGGGTCGATCTATGGCTACACCTTC. Encoded protein: CASSMAGSIYGYTF.